The 26 T cell receptor beta chains below come from one sample, sequenced in a study of blood T cell repertoires in COVID-19. Profiling relied on immunoSEQ multiplex PCR, and the TCRdb table lists in-frame clones only, not all of them. The data hold more than 110,000 clones, with 78% observed a single time. Sequencing used PBMCs or T cells enriched from blood (not recorded which). The receptor set was obtained from a woman in her forties or fifties who had recovered from COVID-19.

The chain recombines TRBV9 with TRBJ1-1; TRBD1 is a possible D gene (5 bases). The CDR3 contains 14 residues. Trimming took off 2 bases at V and 3 bases at J, with 11 bases between the two ends. Germline V gene data show CDR1 as SGDLS and CDR2 as YYNGEE. In nucleotides, the CDR3 is TGTGCCAGCAGCGTCGACAGTTGGGACACTGAAGCTTTCTTT. This sequence encodes CASSVDSWDTEAFF.

V and J are TRBV5-5 and TRBJ1-2; tentatively, D is TRBD1 (5 bases). Germline CDR1 and CDR2: SGHKS and YYEKEE (reference sequence). The CDR3 length is 13 residues. The V gene lost 6 bases and the J gene lost 6 bases, with 15 bases spanning the gap. The CDR3 bases are TGTGCCAGCACCCCCACAGGCAAACATGGCTACACCTTC. Its protein is CASTPTGKHGYTF. Drawing the rest from reference TRBV5-5 and TRBJ1-2, the complete variable domain is DAGVTQSPTHLIKTRGQQVTLRCSPISGHKSVSWYQQVLGQGPQFIFQYYEKEERGRGNFPDRFSARQFPNYSSELNVNALLLGDSALYLCASTPTGKHGYTFGSGTRLTVV.

V and J are TRBV27 and TRBJ1-5; no clear D. Deletions cut 9 bases from V and 16 bases from J, with 13 bases between. Germline CDR1 is MNHEY and CDR2 is SMNVEV (reference sequence). The CDR3 is 9 residues long. The CDR3 DNA follows: TGTGCCAGTCCAAGTACAGACCATTTT. It encodes CASPSTDHF.

The J gene is TRBJ1-1, the V gene TRBV5-1; the D gene is possibly TRBD1 (6 bases). Between the trimmed V and J ends, which lost 1 base and 8 bases, there was a span of 12 bases. Germline V CDR1 and CDR2: SGHRS, YFSETQ. This CDR3 comprises 13 residues. CDR3 protein: CASSLRRGGEAFF. Here the CDR3 DNA reads TGCGCCAGCAGCTTGCGTCGAGGGGGAGAAGCTTTCTTT. Full variable domain (missing parts from reference TRBV5-1 and TRBJ1-1): KAGVTQTPRYLIKTRGQQVTLSCSPISGHRSVSWYQQTPGQGLQFLFEYFSETQRNKGNFPGRFSGRQFSNSRSEMNVSTLELGDSALYLCASSLRRGGEAFFGQGTRLTVV.

The chain has TRBV13 and TRBJ2-2; 8 bases align to TRBD2. J lost 2 bases, V lost 2 bases, and 19 bases had no gene match. CDR1 and CDR2 from the germline V gene are PRHDT and FYEKMQ (reference sequence). CDR3 size: 21 residues. In DNA form, the CDR3 reads TGTGCCAGCAGCTTATTTTTAATTGGTAGCGGGGACGTATTCAACACCGGGGAGCTGTTTTTT. Amino acid sequence: CASSLFLIGSGDVFNTGELFF.

V usage is TRBV6-5 and J usage is TRBJ1-4, with unresolved D. V dropped 5 bases and J dropped 4 bases, with 11 bases sitting between them. CDR3 size: 14 residues. CDR1 MNHEY and CDR2 SVGAGI come from the germline V gene. This CDR3 is CASSNQLNNEKLFF. The DNA for the CDR3 is TGTGCCAGCAGTAATCAGTTAAATAATGAAAAACTGTTTTTT.

The chain is built from TRBV28 and TRBJ1-5; 12 nucleotides align to TRBD1. The V segment lost 4 bases and the J segment 5 bases; nucleotides outside the gene matches: 9. This CDR3 has 17 residues. The germline gives CDR1 MDHEN, CDR2 SYDVKM. Here the CDR3 DNA reads TGTGCCAGCAGTTCGCCCCGGGACAGGGGGCGCTATCAGCCCCAGCATTTT. Encoded protein: CASSSPRDRGRYQPQHF. Looking up the rest from reference TRBV28 and TRBJ1-5 gives the full variable domain: DVKVTQSSRYLVKRTGEKVFLECVQDMDHENMFWYRQDPGLGLRLIYFSYDVKMKEKGDIPEGYSVSREKKERFSLILESASTNQTSMYLCASSSPRDRGRYQPQHFGDGTRLSIL.

Here the CDR3 reads CASSKVGQGVYEQFF. DNA of the CDR3: TGTGCCAGCAGCAAAGTGGGACAGGGGGTCTATGAGCAGTTCTTC. The V call is TRBV7-8, the J call TRBJ2-1, with 11 bases aligning to TRBD1. The junction had 8 bases not matched to a gene; V was cut back by 5 bases and J by 8 bases. This CDR3 region has 15 residues. Germline V gives CDR1 SGHVS, CDR2 FQNEAQ.

This sequence joins TRBV6-1 and TRBJ2-5, with D perhaps matching TRBD2 (5 bases). This CDR3 has 14 residues. Trimming cost V 2 bases and J 10 bases, with 17 bases left between them. The germline gives CDR1 MNHNS, CDR2 SASEGT. CDR3 in DNA: TGTGCCAGCAGTGAAATCCTTTGGGGAGCCCACCAGTACTTC. This encodes CASSEILWGAHQYF.

This clone was recorded a few times. The gene calls are TRBV7-9 and TRBJ1-5; TRBD1 might be the D (5 bases). V shed 5 bases and J shed 5 bases, with 13 bases lying between them. CDR3 length equals 14 residues. The germline CDR1 and CDR2 sequences are SEHNR and FQNEAQ (reference sequence). The CDR3 sequence: CASSPSTAYQPQHF. CDR3 in DNA: TGTGCCAGCAGCCCCTCGACAGCCTATCAGCCCCAGCATTTT.

This chain connects TRBV27 to TRBJ1-2; D is perhaps TRBD1 (6 bases). This CDR3 is 15 amino acids long. Trimming left V 6 bases short and J 0 bases short, with 14 bases between. Germline-derived CDR1 and CDR2 are MNHEY and SMNVEV (reference sequence). The CDR3 spells CASRQSTGTNYGYTF. The CDR3 nucleotides are TGTGCCAGCAGGCAGTCGACAGGAACTAACTATGGCTACACCTTC.

The CDR3 sequence: CASSPPGNTEAFF. DNA of the CDR3: TGTGCCAGCAGCCCCCCCGGGAACACTGAAGCTTTCTTT. The chain is built from TRBV5-4 and TRBJ1-1; D unresolved. Germline V lookup: CDR1 SGHNT, CDR2 YYREEE (reference sequence). V shed 4 bases and J shed 1 base, with 8 bases lying between them. The CDR3 has 13 residues.

The V gene is TRBV7-2, the J gene TRBJ2-7; a possible D gene is TRBD1 (6 bases). With 5 bases removed from V and 4 bases from J, the gap between germline ends came to 18 bases. The CDR3 length is 15 residues. Germline V gives CDR1 SGHTA, CDR2 FQGNSA. This CDR3 is CASSLNQGMGYEQYF. The CDR3 coding sequence is TGTGCCAGCAGCCTTAATCAGGGGATGGGATACGAGCAGTACTTC.

The V call is TRBV7-9, the J call TRBJ2-7, with TRBD1 matching 7 bases. The V gene end was trimmed by 5 bases and the J gene end by 4 bases; junction bases not matched to a gene: 5. This CDR3 has 13 residues. The V gene's germline CDR1 is SEHNR and CDR2 FQNEAQ (reference sequence). CDR3 nucleotides: TGTGCCAGCAGCCAGGGACAGCTATACGAGCAGTACTTC. It encodes CASSQGQLYEQYF.

The rearrangement uses TRBV2 and TRBJ2-2; 7 nucleotides agree with TRBD1. Germline V CDR1 and CDR2: SNHLY, FYNNEI. V lost 7 bases to trimming and J lost 3 bases; unmatched junction nucleotides: 8. The CDR3 spans 15 residues. The CDR3 coding sequence is TGTGCCAGCAAGGGGGCTAGGGCCTACACCGGGGAGCTGTTTTTT. Protein: CASKGARAYTGELFF.

A single count supports this clone. The chain links TRBV29-1 to TRBJ1-5; 7 bases match TRBD1. Germline V lookup: CDR1 SQVTM, CDR2 ANQGSEA. Trimming cost V 6 bases and J 4 bases; bases outside gene matches: 3. CDR3 length: 12 amino acids. CDR3 DNA sequence: TGCAGCGTAGGGACAGCTAATCAGCCCCAGCATTTT. This encodes CSVGTANQPQHF. Looking up the rest from reference TRBV29-1 and TRBJ1-5 gives the full variable domain: SAVISQKPSRDICQRGTSLTIQCQVDSQVTMMFWYRQQPGQSLTLIATANQGSEATYESGFVIDKFPISRPNLTFSTLTVSNMSPEDSSIYLCSVGTANQPQHFGDGTRLSIL.

This clone was recorded at least ten times. The genes are TRBV10-2 and TRBJ1-1; D not resolved. Germline values: CDR1 WSHSY, CDR2 SAAADI. The V end lost 3 bases, the J end lost 0 bases, and 11 bases lay between the germline ends. This CDR3 has 15 residues. This chain's CDR3 is CASSDLASLNTEAFF. DNA for the CDR3: TGCGCCAGCAGTGATTTAGCTAGTCTGAACACTGAAGCTTTCTTT.

This rearrangement joins TRBV9 to TRBJ2-5; D ambiguous. Trimming took 2 bases from V and 2 from J, leaving 7 bases between them. The CDR3 has 13 amino acids. Germline V gene sequence: CDR1 SGDLS, CDR2 YYNGEE. DNA of the CDR3: TGTGCCAGCAGCGTTGGCTTACAAGAGACCCAGTACTTC. This translates into CASSVGLQETQYF. Supplemented by reference TRBV9 and TRBJ2-5, the full variable domain reads DSGVTQTPKHLITATGQRVTLRCSPRSGDLSVYWYQQSLDQGLQFLIQYYNGEERAKGNILERFSAQQFPDLHSELNLSSLELGDSALYFCASSVGLQETQYFGPGTRLLVL.

This sequence joins TRBV5-6 and TRBJ1-1; D remains unclear. The CDR3 covers 14 residues. V dropped 0 bases and J dropped 5 bases, with 11 bases sitting between them. Germline CDR1 reads SGHDT; CDR2 reads YYEEEE. The CDR3 here is CASSLAGEWTEAFF. CDR3 DNA sequence: TGTGCCAGCAGCTTGGCCGGGGAGTGGACTGAAGCTTTCTTT.

This clone is a singleton in its sample. The rearrangement uses TRBV6-5 and TRBJ1-6; perhaps TRBD1 as D (5 bases). Trimming shortened V by 10 bases and J by 9 bases, and 22 bases separated the two germline ends. Germline values: CDR1 MNHEY, CDR2 SVGAGI. The length of the CDR3 is 15 residues. CDR3 sequence: CATTALRGSGSPLHF. DNA of the CDR3: TGTGCCACTACGGCGCTCCGGGGGTCTGGTTCACCCCTCCACTTT.

This clone was detected a few times. The chain couples TRBV6-1 to TRBJ2-2; 8 nucleotides match TRBD2. J was trimmed by 4 bases and V by 3 bases; bases with no gene match: 7. The CDR3 has 16 amino acids. Germline V lookup: CDR1 MNHNS, CDR2 SASEGT. CDR3 DNA: TGTGCCAGCAGTGATCGCGGGACTAGTTCCACCGGGGAGCTGTTTTTT. Translation gives CASSDRGTSSTGELFF.

The chain recombines TRBV6-5 with TRBJ1-1, with D perhaps TRBD1 (5 bases). Trimming pared 4 bases from V and 1 base from J, leaving 13 bases between. Germline CDR1 reads MNHEY; CDR2 reads SVGAGI. This CDR3 spans 15 amino acids. In nucleotides, the CDR3 is TGTGCCAGCAGTTGGTCCCACCAGGGGAACACTGAAGCTTTCTTT. Amino acids: CASSWSHQGNTEAFF.

This chain connects TRBV19 to TRBJ1-1; 9 bases are shared with TRBD1. Trimming at V came to 6 bases and at J to 3 bases, leaving 5 bases not matched to a gene. The CDR3 is 14 amino acids. Germline values: CDR1 LNHDA, CDR2 SQIVND (reference sequence). The CDR3 DNA sequence: TGTGCCAGTAGGCCTTGGGACAGGGACACTGAAGCTTTCTTT. Its protein is CASRPWDRDTEAFF.

The chain joins TRBV6-2 or TRBV6-3 to TRBJ1-6, with TRBD1 identical over 9 bases. V shed 6 bases, J shed 6 bases, and the junction held 6 bases outside the gene matches. The CDR3 has 15 amino acids. Germline V gene data show CDR1 as MNHEY and CDR2 as SVGEGT. Here the CDR3 reads CASSKQGAGNSPLHF. The CDR3 DNA sequence: TGTGCCAGCAGCAAACAGGGGGCGGGTAATTCACCCCTCCACTTT.

This clone was counted once. The rearrangement uses TRBV5-4 and TRBJ2-6; a weak D match, TRBD1 (6 bases). V was shortened by 10 bases and J by 1 base, with 12 bases between the two germline ends. The length of the CDR3 is 14 residues. Germline CDR1 is SGHNT and CDR2 is YYREEE (reference sequence). In DNA form, the CDR3 reads TGTGCCGGCCTCACAGGGTCTGGGGCCAACGTCCTGACTTTC. Its translation is CAGLTGSGANVLTF.

This chain links TRBV7-7 with TRBJ2-3; 8 positions agree with TRBD2. After removal of 5 bases from V and 3 bases from J, the junction contained 4 bases not matched to a gene. Germline V lookup: CDR1 SSHAT, CDR2 FNYEAQ (reference sequence). The CDR3 contains 14 residues. The CDR3 reads CASSQGLGTDTQYF. In nucleotides, the CDR3 is TGTGCCAGCAGCCAGGGACTAGGGACAGATACGCAGTATTTT.